This TCR beta chain was identified during a study of blood T cell repertoires in COVID-19. Background on the study: PBMCs, B-cell-depleted T cells, or T cells were the source of the cDNA or gDNA that made up the material.

Under the authors' procedure: Nucleated cell counts were estimated from reference gene primer amplification. Some clones are missing from TCRdb's copy, which holds only in-frame ones; the method was immunoSEQ multiplex PCR. The D gene and trimming were derived from the DNA, and the V and J assignments and clone size from that table. The table lists 200,000 to 250,000 clones, under 90% of them singletons, with 1.8% in the top ten. Trimming took off 2 bases at V and 6 bases at J, with 8 bases between the two ends. Germline V gene sequence: CDR1 SGHNT, CDR2 YENEEA. CDR3 length: 12 residues. Clinical history as reported by participants underpinned cohort assignment. Either two negative PCRs, clearance, or symptom resolution qualified Cohort 3 donors as recovered.

V and J are TRBV11-3 and TRBJ2-7, with a possible D match to TRBD2 (5 bases). This receptor was obtained from a man in his sixties who had recovered from COVID-19. The sequenced sample was PBMCs or T cells enriched from blood (not recorded which). CDR3 in DNA: TGTGCCAGCAGCTTATCGGGGTCCGAGCAGTACTTC. It is translated as CASSLSGSEQYF.